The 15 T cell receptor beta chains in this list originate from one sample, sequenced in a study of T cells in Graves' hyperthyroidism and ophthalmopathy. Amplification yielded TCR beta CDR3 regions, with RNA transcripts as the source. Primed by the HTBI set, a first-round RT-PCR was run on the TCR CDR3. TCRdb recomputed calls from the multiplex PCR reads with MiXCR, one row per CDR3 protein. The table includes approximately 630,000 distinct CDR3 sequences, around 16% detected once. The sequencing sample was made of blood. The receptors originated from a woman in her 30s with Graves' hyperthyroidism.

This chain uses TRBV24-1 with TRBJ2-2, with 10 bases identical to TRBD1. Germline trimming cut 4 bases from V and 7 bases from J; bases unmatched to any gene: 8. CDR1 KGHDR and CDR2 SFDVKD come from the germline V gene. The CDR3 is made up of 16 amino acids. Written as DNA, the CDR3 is TGTGCCACCAGTGACCCCCGACAGGGGGCCAGCGGGGAGCTGTTTTTT. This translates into CATSDPRQGASGELFF.

CDR3 DNA sequence: TGTGCCTGGAACCCGGACAGTAACTATGGCTACACCTTC. Its translation is CAWNPDSNYGYTF. The chain uses TRBV30 and TRBJ1-2; maybe TRBD1 (6 bases). The CDR3 has 13 residues. Germline V CDR1 and CDR2: GTSNPN, SVGIG (reference sequence). With 4 bases removed from V and 1 base from J, the gap between germline ends came to 10 bases.

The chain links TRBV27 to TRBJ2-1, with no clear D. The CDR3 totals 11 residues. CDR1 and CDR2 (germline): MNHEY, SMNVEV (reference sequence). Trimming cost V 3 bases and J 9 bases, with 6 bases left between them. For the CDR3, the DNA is TGTGCCAGCAGTTTGGCCACTGAGCAGTTCTTC. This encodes CASSLATEQFF.

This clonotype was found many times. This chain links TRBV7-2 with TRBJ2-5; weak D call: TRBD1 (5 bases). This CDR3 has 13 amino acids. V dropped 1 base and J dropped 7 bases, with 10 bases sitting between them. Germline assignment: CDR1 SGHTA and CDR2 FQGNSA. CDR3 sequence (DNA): TGTGCCAGCAGCTTAGGGGGCCAGGGGACCCAGTACTTC. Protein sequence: CASSLGGQGTQYF.

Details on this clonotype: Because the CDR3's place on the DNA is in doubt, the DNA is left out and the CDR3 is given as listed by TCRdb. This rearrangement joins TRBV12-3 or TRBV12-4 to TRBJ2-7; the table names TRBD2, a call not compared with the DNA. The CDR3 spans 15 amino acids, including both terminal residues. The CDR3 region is CASSSSASGSYEQYF.

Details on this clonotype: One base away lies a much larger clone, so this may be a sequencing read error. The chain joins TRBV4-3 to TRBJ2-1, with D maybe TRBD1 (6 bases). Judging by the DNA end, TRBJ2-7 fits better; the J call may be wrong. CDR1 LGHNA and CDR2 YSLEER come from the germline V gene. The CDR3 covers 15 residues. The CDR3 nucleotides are TGCGCCAGCAGCCAAGAGACAGGCTCCTACAATGAGCAGTACTTC. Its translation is CASSQETGSYNEQYF.

The CDR3 loop is CASSLGPAEKLFF. CDR3 in DNA: TGTGCCAGCAGCTTAGGGCCGGCAGAAAAACTGTTTTTT. V is TRBV7-6 and J is TRBJ1-4; D is unresolved. The CDR3 extends over 13 amino acids. Trimming removed 1 base from V and 8 bases from J, with 8 bases in between. The germline gives CDR1 SGHVS, CDR2 FNYEAQ.

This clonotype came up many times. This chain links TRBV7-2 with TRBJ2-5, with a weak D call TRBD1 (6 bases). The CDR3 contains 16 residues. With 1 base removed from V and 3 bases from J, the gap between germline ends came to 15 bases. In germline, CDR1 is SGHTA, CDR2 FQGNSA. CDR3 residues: CASSLEGGPREETQYF. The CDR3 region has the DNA TGTGCCAGCAGCTTAGAAGGGGGACCCCGAGAAGAGACCCAGTACTTC. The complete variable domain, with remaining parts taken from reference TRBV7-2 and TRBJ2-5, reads GAGVSQSPSNKVTEKGKDVELRCDPISGHTALYWYRQSLGQGLEFLIYFQGNSAPDKSGLPSDRFSAERTGGSVSTLTIQRTQQEDSAVYLCASSLEGGPREETQYFGPGTRLLVL.

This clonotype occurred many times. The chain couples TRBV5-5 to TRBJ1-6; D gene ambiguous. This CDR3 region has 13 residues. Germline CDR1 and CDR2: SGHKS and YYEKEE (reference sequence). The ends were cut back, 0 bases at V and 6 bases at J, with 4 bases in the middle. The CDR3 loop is CASSLAGNSPLHF. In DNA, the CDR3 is TGTGCCAGCAGCTTGGCTGGTAATTCACCCCTCCACTTT. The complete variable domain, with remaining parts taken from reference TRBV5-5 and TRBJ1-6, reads DAGVTQSPTHLIKTRGQQVTLRCSPISGHKSVSWYQQVLGQGPQFIFQYYEKEERGRGNFPDRFSARQFPNYSSELNVNALLLGDSALYLCASSLAGNSPLHFGNGTRLTVT.

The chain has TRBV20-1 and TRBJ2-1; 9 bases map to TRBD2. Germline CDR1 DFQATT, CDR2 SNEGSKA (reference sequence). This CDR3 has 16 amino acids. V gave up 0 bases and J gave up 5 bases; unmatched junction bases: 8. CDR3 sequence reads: CSARDGIAGANNEQFF. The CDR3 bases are TGCAGTGCTAGAGATGGGATAGCGGGAGCCAACAATGAGCAGTTCTTC.

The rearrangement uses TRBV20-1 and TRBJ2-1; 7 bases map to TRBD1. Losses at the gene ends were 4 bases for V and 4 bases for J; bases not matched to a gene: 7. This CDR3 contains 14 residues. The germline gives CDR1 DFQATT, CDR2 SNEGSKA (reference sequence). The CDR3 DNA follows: TGCAGTGCTAATCTTCCCAGGGGGTACAATGAGCAGTTCTTC. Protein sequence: CSANLPRGYNEQFF.

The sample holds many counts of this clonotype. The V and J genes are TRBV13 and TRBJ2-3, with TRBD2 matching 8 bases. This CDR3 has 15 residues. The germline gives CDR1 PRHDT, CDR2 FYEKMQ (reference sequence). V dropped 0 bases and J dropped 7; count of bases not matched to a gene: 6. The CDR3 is CASSLGLAETHTQYF. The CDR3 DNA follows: TGTGCCAGCAGCTTAGGACTAGCGGAAACACATACGCAGTATTTT.

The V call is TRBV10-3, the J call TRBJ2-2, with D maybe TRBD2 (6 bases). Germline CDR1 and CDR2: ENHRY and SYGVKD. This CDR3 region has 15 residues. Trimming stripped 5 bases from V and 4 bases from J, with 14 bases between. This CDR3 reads CAISSSGQSTGELFF. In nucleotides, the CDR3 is TGTGCCATCAGTTCGAGCGGGCAGAGCACCGGGGAGCTGTTTTTT.

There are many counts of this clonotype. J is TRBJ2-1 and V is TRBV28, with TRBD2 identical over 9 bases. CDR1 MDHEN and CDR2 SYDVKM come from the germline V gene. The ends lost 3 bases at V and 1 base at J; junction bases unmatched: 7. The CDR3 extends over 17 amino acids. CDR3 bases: TGTGCCAGCAGTTTTGGAATAGCGGGAGTTTCCTACAATGAGCAGTTCTTC. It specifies CASSFGIAGVSYNEQFF.

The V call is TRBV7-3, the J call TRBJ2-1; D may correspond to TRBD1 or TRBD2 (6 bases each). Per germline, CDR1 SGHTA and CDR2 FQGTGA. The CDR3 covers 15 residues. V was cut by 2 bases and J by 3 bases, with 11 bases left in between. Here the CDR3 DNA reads TGTGCCAGCAGCTTAGCCGGGGGCTTCTACAATGAGCAGTTCTTC. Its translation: CASSLAGGFYNEQFF. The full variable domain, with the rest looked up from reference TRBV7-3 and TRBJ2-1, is GAGVSQTPSNKVTEKGKYVELRCDPISGHTALYWYRQSLGQGPEFLIYFQGTGAADDSGLPNDRFFAVRPEGSVSTLKIQRTERGDSAVYLCASSLAGGFYNEQFFGPGTRLTVL.